This TCR beta chain was recorded in a study of blood T cell repertoires in COVID-19. As processed by the authors: Amplification of reference gene primers was used by the study to estimate nucleated cell counts. TCRdb's table, derived via immunoSEQ multiplex PCR, lists solely in-frame clones and lacks some. The D gene and trimming were derived from the DNA, and the V and J assignments and clone size from that table. The data hold fewer than 300,000 clones, with more than 85% observed a single time. In Seattle, patients joined the study during active infection and were tracked longitudinally. This CDR3 spans 16 amino acids. Germline V gene lookup returns CDR1 SGHAT and CDR2 FQNNGV. The V end was cut by 5 bases, the J end by 6 bases, with 19 bases between.

This chain uses TRBV11-2 with TRBJ2-2; D is unclear. The sequencing input was peripheral blood. The clonotype comes from a person under 35 with COVID-19, enrolled during active disease. The CDR3 here is CASSSPLFALPGELFF. CDR3 nucleotides: TGTGCCAGCAGCAGCCCTCTCTTTGCGCTCCCCGGGGAGCTGTTTTTT.